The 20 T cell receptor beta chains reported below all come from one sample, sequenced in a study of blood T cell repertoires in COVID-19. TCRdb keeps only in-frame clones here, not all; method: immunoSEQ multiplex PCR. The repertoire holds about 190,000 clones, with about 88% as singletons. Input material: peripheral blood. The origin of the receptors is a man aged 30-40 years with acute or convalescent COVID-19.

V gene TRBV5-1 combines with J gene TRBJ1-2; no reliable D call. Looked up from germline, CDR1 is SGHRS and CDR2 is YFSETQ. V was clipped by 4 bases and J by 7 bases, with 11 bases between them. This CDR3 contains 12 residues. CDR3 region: CASSAPGSGYTF. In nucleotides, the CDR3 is TGCGCCAGCAGCGCCCCGGGTTCTGGCTACACCTTC.

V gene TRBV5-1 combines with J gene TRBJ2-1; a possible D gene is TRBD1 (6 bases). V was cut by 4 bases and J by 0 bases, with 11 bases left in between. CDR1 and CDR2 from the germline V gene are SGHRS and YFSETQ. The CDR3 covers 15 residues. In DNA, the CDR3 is TGCGCCAGCAGCCCAGGGGACCTCTCCTACAATGAGCAGTTCTTC. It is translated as CASSPGDLSYNEQFF.

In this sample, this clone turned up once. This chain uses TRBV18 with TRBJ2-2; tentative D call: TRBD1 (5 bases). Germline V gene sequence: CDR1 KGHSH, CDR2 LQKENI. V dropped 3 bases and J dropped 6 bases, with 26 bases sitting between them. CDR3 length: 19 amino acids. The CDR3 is CASSPSTGKTSVLPGELFF. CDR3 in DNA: TGTGCCAGCTCACCGAGCACAGGCAAAACCTCGGTATTGCCCGGGGAGCTGTTTTTT.

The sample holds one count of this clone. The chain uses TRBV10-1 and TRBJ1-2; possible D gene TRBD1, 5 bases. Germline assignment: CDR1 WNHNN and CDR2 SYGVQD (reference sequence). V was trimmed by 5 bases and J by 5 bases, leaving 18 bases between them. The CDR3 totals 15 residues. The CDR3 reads CASSPRAGKGYGYTF. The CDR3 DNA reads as TGCGCCAGCAGTCCCCGGGCAGGGAAGGGGTATGGCTACACCTTC.

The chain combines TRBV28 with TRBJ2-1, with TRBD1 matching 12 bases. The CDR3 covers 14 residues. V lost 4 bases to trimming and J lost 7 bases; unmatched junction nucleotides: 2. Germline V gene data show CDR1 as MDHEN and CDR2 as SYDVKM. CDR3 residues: CASSWDRGLNEQFF. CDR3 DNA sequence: TGTGCCAGCAGTTGGGACAGGGGGCTGAATGAGCAGTTCTTC.

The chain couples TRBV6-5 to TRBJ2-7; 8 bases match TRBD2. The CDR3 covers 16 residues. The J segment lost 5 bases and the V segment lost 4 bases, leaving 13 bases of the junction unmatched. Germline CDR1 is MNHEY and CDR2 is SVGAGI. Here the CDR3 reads CASSSPSGTSSHEQYF. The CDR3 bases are TGTGCCAGCAGTTCGCCCTCCGGGACTAGTTCCCACGAGCAGTACTTC.

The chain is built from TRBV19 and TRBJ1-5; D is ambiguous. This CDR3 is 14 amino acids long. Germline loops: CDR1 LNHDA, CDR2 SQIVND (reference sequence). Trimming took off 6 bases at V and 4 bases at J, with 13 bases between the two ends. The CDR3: CASRISGTNQPQHF. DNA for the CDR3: TGTGCCAGTAGGATCAGTGGTACGAATCAGCCCCAGCATTTT.

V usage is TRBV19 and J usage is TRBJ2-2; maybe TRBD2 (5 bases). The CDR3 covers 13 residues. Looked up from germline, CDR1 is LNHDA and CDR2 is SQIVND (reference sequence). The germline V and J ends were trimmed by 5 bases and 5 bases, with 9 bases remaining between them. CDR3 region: CASSVEGTGELFF. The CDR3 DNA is TGTGCCAGTAGTGTTGAGGGTACCGGGGAGCTGTTTTTT.

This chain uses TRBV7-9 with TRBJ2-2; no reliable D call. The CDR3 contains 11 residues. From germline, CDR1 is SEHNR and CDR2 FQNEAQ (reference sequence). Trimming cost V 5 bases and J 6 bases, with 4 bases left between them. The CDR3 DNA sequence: TGTGCCAGCAGCCGGGCCGGGGAGCTGTTTTTT. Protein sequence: CASSRAGELFF. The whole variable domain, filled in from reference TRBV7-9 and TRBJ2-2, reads DTGVSQNPRHKITKRGQNVTFRCDPISEHNRLYWYRQTLGQGPEFLTYFQNEAQLEKSRLLSDRFSAERPKGSFSTLEIQRTEQGDSAMYLCASSRAGELFFGEGSRLTVL.

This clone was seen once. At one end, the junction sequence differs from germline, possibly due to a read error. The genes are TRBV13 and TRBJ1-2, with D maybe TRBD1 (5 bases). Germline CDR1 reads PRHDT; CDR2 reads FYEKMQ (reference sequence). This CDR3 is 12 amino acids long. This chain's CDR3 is CASSQGNFGYTF. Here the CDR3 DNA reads TGTGCCAGCAGCCAGGGAAACTTTGGCTACACCTTC.

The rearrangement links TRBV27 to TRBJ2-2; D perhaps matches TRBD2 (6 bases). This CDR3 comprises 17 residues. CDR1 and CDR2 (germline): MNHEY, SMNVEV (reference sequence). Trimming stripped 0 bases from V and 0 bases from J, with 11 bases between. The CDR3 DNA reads TGTGCCAGCAGTTTATCGTGGCTAGCGTCGAACACCGGGGAGCTGTTTTTT. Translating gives CASSLSWLASNTGELFF.

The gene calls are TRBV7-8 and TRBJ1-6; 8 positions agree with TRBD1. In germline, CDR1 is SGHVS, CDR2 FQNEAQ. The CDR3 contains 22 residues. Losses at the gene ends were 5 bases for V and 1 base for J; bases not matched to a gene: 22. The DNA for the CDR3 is TGTGCCAGCAGCCCCGTGGGCCGGCAGGGGGCGGTTGGAAGGTCCTATAATTCACCCCTCCACTTT. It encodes CASSPVGRQGAVGRSYNSPLHF.

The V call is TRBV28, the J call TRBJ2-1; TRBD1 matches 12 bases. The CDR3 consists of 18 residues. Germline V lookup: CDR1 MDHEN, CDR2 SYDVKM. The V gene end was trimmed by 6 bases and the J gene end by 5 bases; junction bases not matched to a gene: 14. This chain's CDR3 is CASRLPGQGAFGNNEQFF. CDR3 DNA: TGTGCCAGCAGACTCCCGGGACAGGGGGCTTTCGGGAACAATGAGCAGTTCTTC.

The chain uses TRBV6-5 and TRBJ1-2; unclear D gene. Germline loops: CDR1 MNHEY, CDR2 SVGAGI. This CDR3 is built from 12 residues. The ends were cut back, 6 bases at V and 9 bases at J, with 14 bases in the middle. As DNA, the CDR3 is TGTGCCAGCAGCCCCGGGAGGGTACGCTACACCTTC. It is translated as CASSPGRVRYTF.

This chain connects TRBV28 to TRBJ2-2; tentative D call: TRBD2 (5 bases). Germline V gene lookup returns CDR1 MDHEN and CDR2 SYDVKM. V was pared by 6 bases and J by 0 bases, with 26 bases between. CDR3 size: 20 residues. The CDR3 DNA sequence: TGTGCCAGCAGCCCAAGGACTTGGTCTAAACCGAGCTCGAACACCGGGGAGCTGTTTTTT. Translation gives CASSPRTWSKPSSNTGELFF.

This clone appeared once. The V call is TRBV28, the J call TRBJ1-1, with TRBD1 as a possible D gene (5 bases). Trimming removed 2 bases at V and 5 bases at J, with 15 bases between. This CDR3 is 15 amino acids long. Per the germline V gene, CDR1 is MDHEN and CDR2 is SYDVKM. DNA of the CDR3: TGTGCCAGCAGTTTACTACGGGGACTCGGGACTGAAGCTTTCTTT. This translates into CASSLLRGLGTEAFF.

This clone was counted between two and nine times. The CDR3 region has the DNA TGCAGCGTTGAAGAGCGTCTAGCGGGGACCACAGATACGCAGTATTTT. It specifies CSVEERLAGTTDTQYF. The genes are TRBV29-1 and TRBJ2-3; 9 nucleotides match TRBD2. Germline values: CDR1 SQVTM, CDR2 ANQGSEA. The ends lost 0 bases at V and 2 bases at J; junction bases unmatched: 6. The length of the CDR3 is 16 residues.

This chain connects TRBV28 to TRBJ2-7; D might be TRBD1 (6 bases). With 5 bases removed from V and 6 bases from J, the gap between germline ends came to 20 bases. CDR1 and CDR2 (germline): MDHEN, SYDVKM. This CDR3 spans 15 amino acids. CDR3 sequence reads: CASSETGRDIPEQYF. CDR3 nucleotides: TGTGCCAGCAGTGAAACAGGGCGCGACATCCCCGAGCAGTACTTC.

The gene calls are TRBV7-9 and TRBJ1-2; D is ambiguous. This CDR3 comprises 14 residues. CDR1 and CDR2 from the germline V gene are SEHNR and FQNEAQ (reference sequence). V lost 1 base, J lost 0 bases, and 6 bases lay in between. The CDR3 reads CASSLDSANYGYTF. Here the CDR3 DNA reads TGTGCCAGCAGCTTAGATTCGGCTAACTATGGCTACACCTTC. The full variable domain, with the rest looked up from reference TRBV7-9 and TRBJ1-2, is DTGVSQNPRHKITKRGQNVTFRCDPISEHNRLYWYRQTLGQGPEFLTYFQNEAQLEKSRLLSDRFSAERPKGSFSTLEIQRTEQGDSAMYLCASSLDSANYGYTFGSGTRLTVV.

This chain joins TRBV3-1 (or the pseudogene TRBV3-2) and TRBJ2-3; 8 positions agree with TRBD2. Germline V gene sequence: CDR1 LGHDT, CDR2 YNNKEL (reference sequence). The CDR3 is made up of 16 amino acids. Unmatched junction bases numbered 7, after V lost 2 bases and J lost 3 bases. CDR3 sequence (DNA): TGTGCCAGCAGCCAATACGGGGGGGCCTCGACAGATACGCAGTATTTT. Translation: CASSQYGGASTDTQYF.